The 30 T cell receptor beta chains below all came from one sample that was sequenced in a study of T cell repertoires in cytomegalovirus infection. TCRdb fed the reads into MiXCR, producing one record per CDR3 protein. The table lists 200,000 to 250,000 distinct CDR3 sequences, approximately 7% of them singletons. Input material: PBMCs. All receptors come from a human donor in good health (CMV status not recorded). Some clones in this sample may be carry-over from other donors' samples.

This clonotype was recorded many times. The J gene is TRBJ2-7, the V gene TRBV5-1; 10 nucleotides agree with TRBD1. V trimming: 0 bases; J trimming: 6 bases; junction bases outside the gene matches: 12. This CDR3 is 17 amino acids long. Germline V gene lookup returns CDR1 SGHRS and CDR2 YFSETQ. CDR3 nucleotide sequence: TGCGCCAGCAGCTTGGGTGCTAGAGGACAGGGGGTTCCCGAGCAGTACTTC. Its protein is CASSLGARGQGVPEQYF.

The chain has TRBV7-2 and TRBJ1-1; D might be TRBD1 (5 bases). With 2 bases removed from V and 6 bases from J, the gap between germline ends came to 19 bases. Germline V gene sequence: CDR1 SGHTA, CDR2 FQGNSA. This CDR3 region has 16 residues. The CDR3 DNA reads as TGTGCCAGCAGCTTAAGAGGGGCAGGGCCGGGAGCTGAAGCTTTCTTT. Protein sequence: CASSLRGAGPGAEAFF.

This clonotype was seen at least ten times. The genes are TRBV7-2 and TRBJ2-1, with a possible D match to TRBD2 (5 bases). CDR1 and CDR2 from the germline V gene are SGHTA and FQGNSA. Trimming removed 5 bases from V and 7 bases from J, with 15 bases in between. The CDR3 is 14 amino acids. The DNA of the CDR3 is TGTGCCAGCAGCCAAAAGCGGCTGGTAAATGAGCAGTTCTTC. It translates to CASSQKRLVNEQFF.

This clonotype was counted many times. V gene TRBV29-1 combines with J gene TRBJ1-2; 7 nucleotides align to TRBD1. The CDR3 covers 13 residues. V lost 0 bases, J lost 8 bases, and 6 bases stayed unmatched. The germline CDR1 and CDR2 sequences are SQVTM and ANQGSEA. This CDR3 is CSVEEVRGRGYTF. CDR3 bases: TGCAGCGTTGAAGAGGTTAGGGGGCGAGGCTACACCTTC.

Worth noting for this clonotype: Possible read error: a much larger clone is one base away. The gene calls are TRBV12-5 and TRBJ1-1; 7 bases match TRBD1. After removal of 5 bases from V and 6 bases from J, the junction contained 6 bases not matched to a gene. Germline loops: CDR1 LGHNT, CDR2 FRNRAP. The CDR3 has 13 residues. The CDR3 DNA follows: TGTGCTAGTGGTGTTGGGACAGCCGCTGAAGCTTTCTTT. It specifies CASGVGTAAEAFF.

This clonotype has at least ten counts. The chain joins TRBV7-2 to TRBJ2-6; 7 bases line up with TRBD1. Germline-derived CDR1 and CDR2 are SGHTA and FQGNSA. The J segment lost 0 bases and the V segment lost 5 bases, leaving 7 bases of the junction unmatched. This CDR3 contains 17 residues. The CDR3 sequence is CASSQRQGSSGANVLTF. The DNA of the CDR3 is TGTGCCAGCAGCCAAAGACAGGGAAGCTCTGGGGCCAACGTCCTGACTTTC.

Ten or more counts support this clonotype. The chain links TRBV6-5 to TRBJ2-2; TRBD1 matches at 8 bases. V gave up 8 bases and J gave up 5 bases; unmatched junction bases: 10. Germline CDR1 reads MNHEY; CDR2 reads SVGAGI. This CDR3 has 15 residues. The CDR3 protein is CASQPRTGLTGELFF. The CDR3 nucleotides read TGTGCCAGCCAGCCCCGGACAGGGCTAACCGGGGAGCTGTTTTTT.

The CDR3 protein is CAWSEAGRMLFF. The CDR3 DNA follows: TGTGCCTGGAGTGAAGCAGGGAGGATGCTGTTTTTT. The chain recombines TRBV30 with TRBJ2-2; the D gene is possibly TRBD2 (6 bases). CDR1 and CDR2 (germline): GTSNPN, SVGIG (reference sequence). V was shortened by 1 base and J by 13 bases, with 13 bases between the two germline ends. This CDR3 contains 12 residues.

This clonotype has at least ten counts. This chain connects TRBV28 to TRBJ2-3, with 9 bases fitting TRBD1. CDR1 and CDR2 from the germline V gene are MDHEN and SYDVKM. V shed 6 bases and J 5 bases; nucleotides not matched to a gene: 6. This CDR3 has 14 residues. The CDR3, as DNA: TGTGCCAGCAGCCCCGGGACAGGGATAGATACGCAGTATTTT. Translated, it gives CASSPGTGIDTQYF.

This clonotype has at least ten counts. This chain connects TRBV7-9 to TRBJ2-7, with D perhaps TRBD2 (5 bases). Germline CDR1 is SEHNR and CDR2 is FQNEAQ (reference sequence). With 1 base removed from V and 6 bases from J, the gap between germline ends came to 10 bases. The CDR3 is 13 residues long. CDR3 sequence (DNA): TGTGCCAGCAGCTTAGAAGGAGGTGGCGAGCAGTACTTC. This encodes CASSLEGGGEQYF. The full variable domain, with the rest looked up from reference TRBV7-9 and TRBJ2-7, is DTGVSQNPRHKITKRGQNVTFRCDPISEHNRLYWYRQTLGQGPEFLTYFQNEAQLEKSRLLSDRFSAERPKGSFSTLEIQRTEQGDSAMYLCASSLEGGGEQYFGPGTRLTVT.

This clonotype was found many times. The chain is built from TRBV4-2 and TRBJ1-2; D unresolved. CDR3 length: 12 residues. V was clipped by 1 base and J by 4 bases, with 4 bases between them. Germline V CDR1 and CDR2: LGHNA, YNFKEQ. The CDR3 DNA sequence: TGTGCCAGCAGCCAAGCTCTCTATGGCTACACCTTC. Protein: CASSQALYGYTF.

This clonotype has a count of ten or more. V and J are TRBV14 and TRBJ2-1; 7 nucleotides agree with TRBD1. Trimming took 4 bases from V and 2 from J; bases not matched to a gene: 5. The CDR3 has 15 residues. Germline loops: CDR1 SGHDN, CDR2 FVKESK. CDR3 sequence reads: CASSRRDSPYNEQFF. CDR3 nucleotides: TGTGCCAGCAGCCGACGGGACAGCCCCTACAATGAGCAGTTCTTC.

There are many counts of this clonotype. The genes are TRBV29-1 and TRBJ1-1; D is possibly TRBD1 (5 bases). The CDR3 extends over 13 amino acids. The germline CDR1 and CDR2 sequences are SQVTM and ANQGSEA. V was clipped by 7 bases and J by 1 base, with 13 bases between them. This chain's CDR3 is CSAQDRKNTEAFF. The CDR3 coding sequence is TGCAGCGCCCAAGACAGAAAGAACACTGAAGCTTTCTTT.

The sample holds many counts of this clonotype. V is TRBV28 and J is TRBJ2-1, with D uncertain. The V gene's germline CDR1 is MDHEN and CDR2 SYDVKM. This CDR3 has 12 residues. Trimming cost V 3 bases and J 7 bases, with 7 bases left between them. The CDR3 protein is CASSFAANEQFF. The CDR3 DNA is TGTGCCAGCAGTTTTGCAGCAAATGAGCAGTTCTTC.

DNA of the CDR3: TGCGCCAGCAGCGGGGGGGCGGGGAACACTGAAGCTTTCTTT. It yields the protein CASSGGAGNTEAFF. The gene calls are TRBV5-1 and TRBJ1-1; perhaps TRBD1 as D (6 bases). V was clipped by 4 bases and J by 1 base, with 11 bases between them. Germline values: CDR1 SGHRS, CDR2 YFSETQ. The CDR3 contains 14 residues.

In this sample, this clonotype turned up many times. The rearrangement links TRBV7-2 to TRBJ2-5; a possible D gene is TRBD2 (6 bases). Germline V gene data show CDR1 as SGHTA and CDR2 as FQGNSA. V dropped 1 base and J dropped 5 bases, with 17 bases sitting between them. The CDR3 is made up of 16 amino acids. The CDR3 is CASSLVTGDPRETQYF. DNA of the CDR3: TGTGCCAGCAGCTTAGTGACGGGGGACCCGCGGGAGACCCAGTACTTC.

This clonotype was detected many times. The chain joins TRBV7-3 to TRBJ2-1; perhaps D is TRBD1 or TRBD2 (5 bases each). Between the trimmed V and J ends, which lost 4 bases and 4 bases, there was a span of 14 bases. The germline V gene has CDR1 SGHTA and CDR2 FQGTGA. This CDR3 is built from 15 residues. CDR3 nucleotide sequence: TGTGCCAGCAGCTCCGGGAATCCAGGGTACAATGAGCAGTTCTTC. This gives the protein CASSSGNPGYNEQFF.

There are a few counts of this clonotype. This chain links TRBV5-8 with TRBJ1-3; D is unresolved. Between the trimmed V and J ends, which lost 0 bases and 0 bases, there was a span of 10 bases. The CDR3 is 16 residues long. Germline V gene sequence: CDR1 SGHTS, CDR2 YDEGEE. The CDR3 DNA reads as TGTGCCAGCAGCTTGGGGTCTGTGATCTCTGGAAACACCATATATTTT. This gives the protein CASSLGSVISGNTIYF.

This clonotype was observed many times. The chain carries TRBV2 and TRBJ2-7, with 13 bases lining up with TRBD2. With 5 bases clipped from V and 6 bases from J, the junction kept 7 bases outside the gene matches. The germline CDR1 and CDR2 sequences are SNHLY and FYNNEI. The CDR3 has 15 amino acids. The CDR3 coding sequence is TGTGCCAGCAGTCAGACTAGCGGGGGGCCCATCGAGCAGTACTTC. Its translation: CASSQTSGGPIEQYF. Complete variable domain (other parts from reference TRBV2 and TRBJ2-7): EPEVTQTPSHQVTQMGQEVILRCVPISNHLYFYWYRQILGQKVEFLVSFYNNEISEKSEIFDDQFSVERPDGSNFTLKIRSTKLEDSAMYFCASSQTSGGPIEQYFGPGTRLTVT.

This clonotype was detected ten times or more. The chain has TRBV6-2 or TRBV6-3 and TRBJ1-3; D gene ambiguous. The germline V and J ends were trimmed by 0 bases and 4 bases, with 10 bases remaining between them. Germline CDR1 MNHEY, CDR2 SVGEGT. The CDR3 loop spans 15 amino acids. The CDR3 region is CASSYSETSGNTIYF. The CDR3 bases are TGTGCCAGCAGTTACTCGGAGACGAGCGGAAACACCATATATTTT.

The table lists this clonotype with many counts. CDR3 region: CSAPVGVEYADTQYF. In nucleotides, the CDR3 is TGCAGTGCGCCCGTCGGCGTGGAGTATGCAGATACGCAGTATTTT. The chain recombines TRBV20-1 with TRBJ2-3, with D unclear. The CDR3 extends over 15 amino acids. From germline, CDR1 is DFQATT and CDR2 SNEGSKA (reference sequence). Trimming cost V 6 bases and J 4 bases, with 20 bases left between them.

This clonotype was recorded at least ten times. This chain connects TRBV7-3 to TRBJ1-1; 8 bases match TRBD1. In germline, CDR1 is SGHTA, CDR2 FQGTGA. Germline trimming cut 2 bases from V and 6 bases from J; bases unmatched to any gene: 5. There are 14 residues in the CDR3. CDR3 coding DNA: TGTGCCAGCAGCTTACAGGGGGCGTTCGCTGAAGCTTTCTTT. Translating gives CASSLQGAFAEAFF.

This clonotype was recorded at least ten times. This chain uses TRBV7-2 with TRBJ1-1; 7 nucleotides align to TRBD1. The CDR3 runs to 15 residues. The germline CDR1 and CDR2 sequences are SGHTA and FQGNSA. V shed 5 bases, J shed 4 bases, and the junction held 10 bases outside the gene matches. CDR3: CASSTRQGLFTEAFF. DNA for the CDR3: TGTGCCAGCAGCACTCGACAGGGCCTGTTCACTGAAGCTTTCTTT.

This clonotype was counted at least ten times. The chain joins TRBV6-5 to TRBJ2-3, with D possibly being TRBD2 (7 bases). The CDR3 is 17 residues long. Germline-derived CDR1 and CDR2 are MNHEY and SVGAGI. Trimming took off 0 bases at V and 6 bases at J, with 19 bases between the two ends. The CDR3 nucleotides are TGTGCCAGCAGTTACTCGACCCCAGCGGGGAGGGGGGATACGCAGTATTTT. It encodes CASSYSTPAGRGDTQYF.

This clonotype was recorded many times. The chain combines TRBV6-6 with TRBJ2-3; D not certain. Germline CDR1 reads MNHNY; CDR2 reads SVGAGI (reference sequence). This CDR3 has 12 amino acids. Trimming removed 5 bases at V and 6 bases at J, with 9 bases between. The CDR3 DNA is TGTGCCAGCAGTCCGATGTCTGATACGCAGTATTTT. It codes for CASSPMSDTQYF.

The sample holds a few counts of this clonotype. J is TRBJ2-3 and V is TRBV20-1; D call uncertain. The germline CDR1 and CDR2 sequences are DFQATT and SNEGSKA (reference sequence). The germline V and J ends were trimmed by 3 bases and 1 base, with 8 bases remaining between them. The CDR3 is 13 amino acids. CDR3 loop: CSARGSGTDTQYF. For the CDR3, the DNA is TGCAGTGCTAGGGGGTCGGGCACAGATACGCAGTATTTT.

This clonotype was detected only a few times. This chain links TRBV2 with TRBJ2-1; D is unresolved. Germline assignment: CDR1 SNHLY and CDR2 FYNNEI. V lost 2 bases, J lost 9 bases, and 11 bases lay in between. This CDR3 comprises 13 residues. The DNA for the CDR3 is TGTGCCAGCAGTGAAAGTATAGTAGGTGAGCAGTTCTTC. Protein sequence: CASSESIVGEQFF. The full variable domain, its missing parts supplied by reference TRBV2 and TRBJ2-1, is EPEVTQTPSHQVTQMGQEVILRCVPISNHLYFYWYRQILGQKVEFLVSFYNNEISEKSEIFDDQFSVERPDGSNFTLKIRSTKLEDSAMYFCASSESIVGEQFFGPGTRLTVL.

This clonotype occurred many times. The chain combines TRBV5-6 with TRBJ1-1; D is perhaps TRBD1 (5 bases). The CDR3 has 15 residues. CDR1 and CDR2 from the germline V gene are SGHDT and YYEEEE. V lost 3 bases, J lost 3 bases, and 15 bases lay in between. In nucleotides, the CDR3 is TGTGCCAGCAGCTGGGGCAAAACAGCCTACACTGAAGCTTTCTTT. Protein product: CASSWGKTAYTEAFF.

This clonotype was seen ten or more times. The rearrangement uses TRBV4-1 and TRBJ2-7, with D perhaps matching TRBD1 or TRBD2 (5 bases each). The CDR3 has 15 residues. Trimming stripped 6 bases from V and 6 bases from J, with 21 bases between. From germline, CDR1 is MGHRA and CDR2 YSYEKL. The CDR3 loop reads CASRNHRDPWGEQYF. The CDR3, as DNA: TGCGCCAGCAGGAATCACCGGGACCCCTGGGGCGAGCAGTACTTC.

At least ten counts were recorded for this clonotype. This CDR3 is CASGTLNNSPLHF. The CDR3 DNA is TGTGCCAGCGGGACTTTAAATAATTCACCCCTCCACTTT. This chain connects TRBV7-2 to TRBJ1-6; maybe TRBD1 (5 bases). The V gene lost 8 bases and the J gene lost 5 bases, with 10 bases spanning the gap. Germline loops: CDR1 SGHTA, CDR2 FQGNSA. The CDR3 covers 13 residues.